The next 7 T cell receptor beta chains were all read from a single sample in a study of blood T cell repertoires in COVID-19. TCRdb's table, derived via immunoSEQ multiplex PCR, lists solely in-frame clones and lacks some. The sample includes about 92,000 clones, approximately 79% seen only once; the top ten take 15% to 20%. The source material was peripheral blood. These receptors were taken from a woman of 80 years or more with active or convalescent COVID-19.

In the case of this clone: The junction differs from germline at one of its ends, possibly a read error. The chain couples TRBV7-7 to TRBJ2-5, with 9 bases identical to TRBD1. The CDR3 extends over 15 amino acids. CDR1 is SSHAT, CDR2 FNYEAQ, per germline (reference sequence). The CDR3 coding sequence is TGTGCTAGCAGCTTAGGTGGGACAGGGCGGGAGACCCAGTACTTC. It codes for CASSLGGTGRETQYF.

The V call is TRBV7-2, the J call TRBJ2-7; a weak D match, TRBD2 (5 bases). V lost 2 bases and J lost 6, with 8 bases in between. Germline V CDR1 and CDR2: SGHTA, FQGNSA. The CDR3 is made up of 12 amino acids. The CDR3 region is CASSLRGSEQYF. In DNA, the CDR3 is TGTGCCAGCAGCTTAAGAGGGTCCGAGCAGTACTTC.

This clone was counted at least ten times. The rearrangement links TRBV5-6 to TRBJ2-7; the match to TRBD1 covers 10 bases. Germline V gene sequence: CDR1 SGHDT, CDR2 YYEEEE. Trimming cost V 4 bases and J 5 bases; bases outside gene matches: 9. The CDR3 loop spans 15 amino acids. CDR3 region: CASSGTGQGIHEQYF. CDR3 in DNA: TGTGCCAGCAGCGGTACGGGACAGGGGATCCACGAGCAGTACTTC.

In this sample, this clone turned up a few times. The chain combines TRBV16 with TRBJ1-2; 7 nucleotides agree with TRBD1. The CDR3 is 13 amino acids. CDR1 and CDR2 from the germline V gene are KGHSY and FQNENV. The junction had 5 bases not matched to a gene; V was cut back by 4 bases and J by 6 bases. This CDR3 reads CASSLDRANGYTF. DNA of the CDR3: TGTGCCAGCAGCCTAGACAGGGCTAATGGCTACACCTTC. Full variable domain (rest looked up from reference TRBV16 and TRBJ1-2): GEEVAQTPKHLVRGEGQKAKLYCAPIKGHSYVFWYQQVLKNEFKFLISFQNENVFDETGMPKERFSAKCLPNSPCSLEIQATKLEDSAVYFCASSLDRANGYTFGSGTRLTVV.

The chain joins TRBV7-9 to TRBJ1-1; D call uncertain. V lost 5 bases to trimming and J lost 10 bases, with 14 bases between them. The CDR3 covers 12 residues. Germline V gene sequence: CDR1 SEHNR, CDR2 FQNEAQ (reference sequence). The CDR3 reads CASSPGYAGAFF. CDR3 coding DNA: TGTGCCAGCAGCCCGGGATACGCGGGAGCTTTCTTT.

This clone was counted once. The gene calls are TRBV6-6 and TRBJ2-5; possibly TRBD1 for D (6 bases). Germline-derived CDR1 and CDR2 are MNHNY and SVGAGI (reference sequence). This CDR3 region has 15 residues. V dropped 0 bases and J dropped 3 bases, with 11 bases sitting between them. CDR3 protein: CASSYSGQQEETQYF. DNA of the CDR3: TGTGCCAGCAGTTACTCCGGACAGCAGGAAGAGACCCAGTACTTC.

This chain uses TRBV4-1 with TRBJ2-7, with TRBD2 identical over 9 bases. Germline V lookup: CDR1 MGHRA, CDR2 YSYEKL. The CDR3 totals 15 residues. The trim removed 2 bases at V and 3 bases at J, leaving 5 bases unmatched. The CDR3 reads CASSQQSGGIYEQYF. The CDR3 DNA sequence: TGCGCCAGCAGCCAACAAAGCGGGGGGATCTACGAGCAGTACTTC.